This TCR beta chain is from a study of regulatory T cells in long-lasting Graves disease. Study-wide results and caveats: TCR diversity was lower in persistent Graves' patients (versus newly diagnosed ones). The researchers studied only peripheral blood, not thyroid tissue.

Sample time point: newly diagnosed GD, antithyroid drugs for less than 3 months. After RNA was extracted from PBMCs, the TCR library was made from it. This clonotype has a count of ten or more. The target antigen is unknown. Researchers made TCR beta libraries by using iRepertoire HTBI primers and running Arm-PCR on CDR3 regions. In TCRdb, the multiplex PCR reads were re-called with MiXCR into one record per CDR3 protein. Here the sample spans approximately 490,000 distinct CDR3 sequences, around 15% being singletons. Losses at the gene ends were 4 bases for V and 2 bases for J; bases not matched to a gene: 3. The CDR3 is 15 amino acids. The same data also went into a second study, on T cells in Graves' hyperthyroidism and ophthalmopathy. That study adds: The model predicted ophthalmopathy a median about 6.6 months before onset.

Sequenced here: peripheral blood mononuclear cells (PBMCs), sampled at new diagnosis, from a patient treated with antithyroid drugs. This sequence was found in a man aged 35 to 55 with Graves disease. The gene calls are TRBV12-3 or TRBV12-4 and TRBJ2-1; 9 nucleotides align to TRBD2. The CDR3 spells CASSWGLAPYNEQFF. CDR3 coding DNA: TGTGCCAGCAGTTGGGGACTAGCTCCCTACAATGAGCAGTTCTTC.